Listed below are T cell receptor beta chains from one sample, sequenced in a study of T cells in Graves' hyperthyroidism and ophthalmopathy. TCRdb re-analysed the multiplex PCR reads in MiXCR, keeping a single row per CDR3 protein. The repertoire consists of approximately 600,000 distinct CDR3 sequences, with less than 25% occurring once and the leading ten covering 30% to 40%. Sequencing was carried out using blood. Source of these receptors: a man aged 25 to 40 with Graves' ophthalmopathy. Each CDR3 is given with its conserved first and last residue. D genes are given only for firm matches. Size is stated for part of the rows, as once, few or many counts, or as a class when the clone is expanded.

>TRBV28|many|-|TRBJ2-5
CASSPEETQYF
TGTGCCAGCAGTCCCGAAGAGACCCAGTACTTC
>TRBV18|-|-|TRBJ1-5
CASSPDSLNQPQHF
TGTGCCAGCTCACCAGACAGCCTCAATCAGCCCCAGCATTTT
>TRBV15|-|TRBD2|TRBJ2-7
CATSRDWGTSGSYEQYF
TGTGCCACCAGCAGAGATTGGGGGACTAGCGGGAGCTACGAGCAGTACTTC
>TRBV4-3|few|TRBD2|TRBJ2-1
CASSQEGTSPHEQFF
TGCGCCAGCAGCCAAGAAGGGACTAGCCCCCATGAGCAGTTCTTC
>TRBV6-5|few|TRBD2|TRBJ2-1
CASSYSLTGGNNEQFF
TGTGCCAGCAGTTACTCCCTTACGGGAGGGAACAATGAGCAGTTCTTC
>TRBV24-1|-|TRBD2|TRBJ2-2
CATSPSGRAGTGELFF
TGTGCCACCAGTCCTAGCGGGAGGGCGGGGACCGGGGAGCTGTTTTTT
>TRBV18|many|-|TRBJ2-1
CASSPPDGSSYNEQFF
TGTGCCAGCTCACCACCGGACGGCAGCTCCTACAATGAGCAGTTCTTC
>TRBV27|-|-|TRBJ2-3
CASRISGDTQYF
TGTGCCAGCAGAATCTCCGGGGATACGCAGTATTTT
>TRBV6-9|-|TRBD1|TRBJ2-7
CASSYSQGAREQYF
TGTGCCAGCAGTTACAGTCAGGGGGCGCGGGAGCAGTACTTC
>TRBV12-3/TRBV12-4|many|TRBD2|TRBJ2-4
CASSPWREGQNIQYF
TGTGCCAGCAGCCCCTGGAGGGAGGGGCAAAACATTCAGTACTTC
>TRBV6-2/TRBV6-3|-|TRBD1|TRBJ2-7
CASGTGTEQYF
TGTGCCAGCGGGACAGGGACCGAGCAGTACTTC